This record concerns one T cell receptor (beta chain) sequence. No antigen is known for it. A much bigger clone sits one base away, suggesting this may be a read error. Different DNA sequences within this sample yield the same CDR3. This sample stems from a study of shared clonotypes between healthy human individuals. Study-wide context: Serving as donors were a couple of women and a few men, whose ages spanned 18 to 49.

Study-wide findings and caveats: The study found about 5% of naive CD4 clonotypes shared across a few donors.

Germline CDR1 SGHAT, CDR2 FQNNGV. This CDR3 is 15 amino acids long. The V end lost 2 bases, the J end lost 9 bases, and 16 bases lay between the germline ends. Profiled with immunoSEQ multiplex PCR; TCRdb holds only in-frame clones, not every one. The table shows under 85,000 clones, with under 65% occurring only once. Material for sequencing was memory CD8+ T cells sorted from blood. Subset reported: CD45RO+ cells pooled with CCR7-negative TemRA cells. This chain joins TRBV11-2 and TRBJ2-2, with D possibly called TRBD1 or TRBD2 (5 bases each). The receptor's source is a man in his thirties or forties in good health. The DNA of the CDR3 is TGTGCCAGCAGCTTAAGTCCGGGGCAGTCCCGGGAGCTGTTTTTT. Amino acid sequence: CASSLSPGQSRELFF. Complete variable domain (other parts from reference TRBV11-2 and TRBJ2-2): EAGVAQSPRYKIIEKRQSVAFWCNPISGHATLYWYQQILGQGPKLLIQFQNNGVVDDSQLPKDRFSAERLKGVDSTLKIQPAKLEDSAVYLCASSLSPGQSRELFFGEGSRLTVL.